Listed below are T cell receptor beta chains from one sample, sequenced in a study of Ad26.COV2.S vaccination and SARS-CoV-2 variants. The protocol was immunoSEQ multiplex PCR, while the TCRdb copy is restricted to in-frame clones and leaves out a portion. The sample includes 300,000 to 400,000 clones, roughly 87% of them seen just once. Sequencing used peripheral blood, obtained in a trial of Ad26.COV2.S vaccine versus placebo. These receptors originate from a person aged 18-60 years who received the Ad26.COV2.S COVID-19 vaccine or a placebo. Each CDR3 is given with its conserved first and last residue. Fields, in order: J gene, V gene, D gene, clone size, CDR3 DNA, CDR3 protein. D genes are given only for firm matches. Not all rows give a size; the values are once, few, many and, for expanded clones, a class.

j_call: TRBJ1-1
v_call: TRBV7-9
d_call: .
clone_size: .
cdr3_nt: TGTGCCAGCAGCCCCTCTGGGCCAATGAACACTGAAGCTTTCTTT
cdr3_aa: CASSPSGPMNTEAFF

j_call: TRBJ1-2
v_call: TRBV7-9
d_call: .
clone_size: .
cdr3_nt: TGTGCCAGCAGCTTAGGGCTTGGCTACACCTTC
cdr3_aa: CASSLGLGYTF

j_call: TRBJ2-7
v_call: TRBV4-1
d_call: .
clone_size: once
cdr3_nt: TGCGCCAGCAGCCATACGACAGGTACCTACGAGCAGTACTTC
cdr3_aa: CASSHTTGTYEQYF

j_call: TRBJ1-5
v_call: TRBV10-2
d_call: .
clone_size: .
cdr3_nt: TGCGCCAGCAGCGAAGGGGGGCAGCCCCAGCATTTT
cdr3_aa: CASSEGGQPQHF

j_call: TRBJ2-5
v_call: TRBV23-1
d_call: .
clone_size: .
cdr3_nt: TGCGCCAGCAGTCAAGACTCCATGTCGGAGGGCCAAGAGACCCAGTACTTC
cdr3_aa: CASSQDSMSEGQETQYF

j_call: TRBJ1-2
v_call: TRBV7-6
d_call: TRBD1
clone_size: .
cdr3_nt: TGTGCCAGCAGCTTAGGGGACAGATCCTATGGCTACACCTTC
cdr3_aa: CASSLGDRSYGYTF

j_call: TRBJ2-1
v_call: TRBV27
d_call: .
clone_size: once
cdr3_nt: TGTGCCAGCAGTATTGGGGGGGCGGTCGATGAGCAGTTCTTC
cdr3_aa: CASSIGGAVDEQFF

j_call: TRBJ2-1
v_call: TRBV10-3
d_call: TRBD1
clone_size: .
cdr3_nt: TGTGCCATCAGCAGGGCGTGGGACAGTCAATACAATGAGCAGTTCTTC
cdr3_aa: CAISRAWDSQYNEQFF

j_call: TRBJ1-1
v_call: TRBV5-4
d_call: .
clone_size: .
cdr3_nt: TGTGCCAGCCGTCAAGATGCAGGGTGGACTGAAGCTTTCTTT
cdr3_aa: CASRQDAGWTEAFF

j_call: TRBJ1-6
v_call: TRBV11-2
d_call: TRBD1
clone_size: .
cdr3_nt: TGTGCCAGCAGCTTAGAAGGCCGGGACAGGGGTTTTTCACCCCTCCACTTT
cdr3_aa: CASSLEGRDRGFSPLHF

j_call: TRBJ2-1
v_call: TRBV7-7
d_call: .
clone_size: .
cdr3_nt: TGTGCTAGCAGCATAAATGACAAGCGGTATGAGCAGTTCTTC
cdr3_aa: CASSINDKRYEQFF

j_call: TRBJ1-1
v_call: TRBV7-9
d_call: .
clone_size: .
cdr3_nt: TGTGCCAGCAGCTTGCGCGCGGTAAAGAACACTGAAGCTTTCTTT
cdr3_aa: CASSLRAVKNTEAFF

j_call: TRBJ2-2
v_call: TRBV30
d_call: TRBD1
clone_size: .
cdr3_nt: TGTGCCTGGGTGGACAGGGGGTACACCGGGGAGCTGTTTTTT
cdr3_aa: CAWVDRGYTGELFF

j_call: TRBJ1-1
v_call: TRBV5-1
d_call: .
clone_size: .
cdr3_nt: TGCGCCAGCAACGGAGGAGTGGGCACTGAAGCTTTCTTT
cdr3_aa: CASNGGVGTEAFF

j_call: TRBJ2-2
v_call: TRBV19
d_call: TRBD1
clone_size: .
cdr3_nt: TGTGCCAGTAACCTCAGGGGACAGCTGGGGGCCGGGGAGCTGTTTTTT
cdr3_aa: CASNLRGQLGAGELFF

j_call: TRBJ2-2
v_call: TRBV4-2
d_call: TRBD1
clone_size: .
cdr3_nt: TGTGCCAGCAGCCAAGAATGGGGACAGAGCACCGGGGAGCTGTTTTTT
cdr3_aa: CASSQEWGQSTGELFF

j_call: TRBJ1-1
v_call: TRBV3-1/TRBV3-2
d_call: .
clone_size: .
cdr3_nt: TGTGCCAGCAGCCAAGCCGACAGGAACACTGAAGCTTTCTTT
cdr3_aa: CASSQADRNTEAFF

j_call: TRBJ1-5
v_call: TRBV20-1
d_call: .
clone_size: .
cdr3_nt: TGCAGTGCTAGTATCGAGGGCGATCAGCCCCAGCATTTT
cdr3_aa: CSASIEGDQPQHF

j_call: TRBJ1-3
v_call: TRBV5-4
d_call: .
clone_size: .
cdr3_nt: TGTGCCAGCAGCTTGGACCTAAACTCTGGAAACACCATATATTTT
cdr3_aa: CASSLDLNSGNTIYF

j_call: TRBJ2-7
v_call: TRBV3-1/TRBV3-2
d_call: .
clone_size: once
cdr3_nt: TGTGCCAGCAGCCAAGATCGGGAGAAGCAGTACTTC
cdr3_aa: CASSQDREKQYF

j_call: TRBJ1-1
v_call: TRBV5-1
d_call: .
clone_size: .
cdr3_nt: TGCGCCAGCAGCCAAGGAACCGGGTGGGACACTGAAGCTTTCTTT
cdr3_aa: CASSQGTGWDTEAFF

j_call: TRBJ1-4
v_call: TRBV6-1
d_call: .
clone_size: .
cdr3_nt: TGTGCCAGCAGTGAACAGGGGATTAATGAAAAACTGTTTTTT
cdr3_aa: CASSEQGINEKLFF

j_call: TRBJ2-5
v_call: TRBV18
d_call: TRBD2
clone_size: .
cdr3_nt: TGTGCCAGCTCACCAGTAGCGGGGGGCGTGAAAGAGACCCAGTACTTC
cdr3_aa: CASSPVAGGVKETQYF

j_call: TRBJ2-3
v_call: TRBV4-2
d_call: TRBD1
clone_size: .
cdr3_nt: TGTGCCAGCAGCCACCGGGACAGGAGCACAGATACGCAGTATTTT
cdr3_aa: CASSHRDRSTDTQYF

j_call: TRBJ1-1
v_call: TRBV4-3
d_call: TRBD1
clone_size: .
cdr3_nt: TGCGCCAGCAGCCAACGAGGGGGCGAAGCTTTCTTT
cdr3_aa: CASSQRGGEAFF

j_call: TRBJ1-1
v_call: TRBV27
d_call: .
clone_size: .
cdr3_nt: TGTGCCTCTGGGACTGGGTGGGCCACTGAAGCTTTCTTT
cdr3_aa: CASGTGWATEAFF

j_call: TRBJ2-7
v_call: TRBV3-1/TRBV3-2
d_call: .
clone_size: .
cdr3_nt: TGTGCCAGCAGCCAAGGGACGGCTTCCTACGAGCAGTACTTC
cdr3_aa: CASSQGTASYEQYF

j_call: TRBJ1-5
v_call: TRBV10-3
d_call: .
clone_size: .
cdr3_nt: TGTGCCATCAGCCTGACAGACAGCAATCAGCCCCAGCATTTT
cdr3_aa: CAISLTDSNQPQHF

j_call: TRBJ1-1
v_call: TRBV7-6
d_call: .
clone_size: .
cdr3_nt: TGTGCCAGCAGCTCGGGACACTTGAACACTGAAGCTTTCTTT
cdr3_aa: CASSSGHLNTEAFF

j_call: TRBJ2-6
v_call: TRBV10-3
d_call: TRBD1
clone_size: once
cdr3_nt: TGTGCCATCAGTGAGTCGCCGGACAGGGGGGTCCTGACTTTC
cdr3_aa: CAISESPDRGVLTF

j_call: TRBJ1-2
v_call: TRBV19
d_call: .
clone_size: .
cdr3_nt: TGTGCCAGTAGTCCGACAGGCGGGTGGGGCTACACCTTC
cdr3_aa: CASSPTGGWGYTF

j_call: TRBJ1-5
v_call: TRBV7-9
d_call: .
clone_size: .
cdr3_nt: TGTGCCAGCAGCTTTTCAGGGGCGCCTCAGCCCCAGCATTTT
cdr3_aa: CASSFSGAPQPQHF

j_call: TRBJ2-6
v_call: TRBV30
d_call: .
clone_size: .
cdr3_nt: TGTGCCTGGAGTGACCTAGTGGCCCTTAGCTCTGGGGCCAACGTCCTGACTTTC
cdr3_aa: CAWSDLVALSSGANVLTF

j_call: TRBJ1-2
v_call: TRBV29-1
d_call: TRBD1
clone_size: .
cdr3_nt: TGCAGCGTTCCAGGGACAGGGGGTGTCTATGGCTACACCTTC
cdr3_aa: CSVPGTGGVYGYTF

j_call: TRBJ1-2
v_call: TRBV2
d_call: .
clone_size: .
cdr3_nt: TGTGCCAGCAGTGAGACAGGTTTGGGAGGCTACACCTTC
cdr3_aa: CASSETGLGGYTF

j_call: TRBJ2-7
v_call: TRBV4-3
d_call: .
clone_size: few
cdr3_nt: TGCGCCAGCAGCCAAGATGTGAACAGGGCCTACGAGCAGTACTTC
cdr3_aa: CASSQDVNRAYEQYF

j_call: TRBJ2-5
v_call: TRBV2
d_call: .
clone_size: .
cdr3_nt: TGTGCCAGCGGGGACCCTTCAGGGGAGACCCAGTACTTC
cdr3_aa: CASGDPSGETQYF

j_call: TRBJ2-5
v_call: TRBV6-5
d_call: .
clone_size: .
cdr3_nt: TGTGCCAGCAGTTACGAGAAAGAGACCCAGTACTTC
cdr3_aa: CASSYEKETQYF

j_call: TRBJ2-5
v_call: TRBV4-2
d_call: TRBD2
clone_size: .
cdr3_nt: TGTGCCAGCAGCCGGAATCGGGCTAGCGGGGGGGCCGGGGAGACCCAGTACTTC
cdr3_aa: CASSRNRASGGAGETQYF

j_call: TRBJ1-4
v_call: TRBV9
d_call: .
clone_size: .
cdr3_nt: TGTGCCAGCAGCGCACGCGGGACACCCCTAAGCGAAAAACTGTTTTTT
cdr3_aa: CASSARGTPLSEKLFF

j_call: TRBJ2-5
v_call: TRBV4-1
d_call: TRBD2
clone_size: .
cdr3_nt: TGCGCCAGCAGCCAAGGCCTCGGGGGGCAAGAGACCCAGTACTTC
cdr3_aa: CASSQGLGGQETQYF

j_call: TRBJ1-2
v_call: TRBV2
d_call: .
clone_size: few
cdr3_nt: TGTGCCAGCAGTGATCTACTTGAGTATGGCTACACCTTC
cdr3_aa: CASSDLLEYGYTF

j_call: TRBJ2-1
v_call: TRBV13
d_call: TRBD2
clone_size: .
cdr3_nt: TGTGCCAGCAGCTCGGTTGGTTGGACTAGCGGGGACGACAATGAGCAGTTCTTC
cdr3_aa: CASSSVGWTSGDDNEQFF

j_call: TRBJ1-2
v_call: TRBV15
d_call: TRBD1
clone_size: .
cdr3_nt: TGTGCCACCAGCAGAGAAACAGGGGGACATGGCTACACCTTC
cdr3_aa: CATSRETGGHGYTF

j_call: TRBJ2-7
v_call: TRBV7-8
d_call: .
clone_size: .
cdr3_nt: TGTGCCAGCAGCTTAGGCAGGGTAACCGAGCAGTACTTC
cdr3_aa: CASSLGRVTEQYF

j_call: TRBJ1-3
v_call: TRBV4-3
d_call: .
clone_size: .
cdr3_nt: TGCGCCAGCAGCCAAGAAATGAGTATGGGAACCACCATATATTTT
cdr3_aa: CASSQEMSMGTTIYF

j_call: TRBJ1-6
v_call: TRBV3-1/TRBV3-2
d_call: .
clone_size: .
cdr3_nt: TGTGCCAGCAGCCAAGAATGGGGGAGGGACTATAATTCACCCCTCCACTTT
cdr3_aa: CASSQEWGRDYNSPLHF

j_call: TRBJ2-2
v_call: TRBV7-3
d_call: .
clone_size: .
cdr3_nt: TGTGCCAGCAGCTCGACGGTGAACACCGGGGAGCTGTTTTTT
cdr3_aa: CASSSTVNTGELFF

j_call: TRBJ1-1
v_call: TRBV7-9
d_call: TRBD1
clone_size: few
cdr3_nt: TGTGCCAGCAGCTTAGGGGGACCACAGGGGGTGAACACTGAAGCTTTCTTT
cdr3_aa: CASSLGGPQGVNTEAFF

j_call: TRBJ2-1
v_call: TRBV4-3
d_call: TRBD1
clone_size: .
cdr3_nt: TGCGCCAGCAGCCGAGACAGGGGGAATGGGCAGTTCTTC
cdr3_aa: CASSRDRGNGQFF